The 18 T cell receptor beta chains given below trace back to one sample, sequenced in a study of beta chain features in type 1 diabetes. Study observations and caveats: All four CD4+ subsets from Type 1 diabetes patients carried moderately but significantly shorter TCRB CDR3s.

The whole isolated RNA underwent reverse transcription, so sequencing captured expressed TCRB transcripts. Assay used: immunoSEQ multiplex PCR; TCRdb lists only in-frame clones, some missing. The table has about 280,000 clones, about 15% seen once. These receptors are not linked to any known antigen. Sequenced: naive CD4+ T cells from blood. The receptor set was obtained from a man between 18 and 29 years old with type 1 diabetes.

The chain carries TRBV6-5 and TRBJ2-7, with D uncertain. V was shortened by 5 bases and J by 9 bases, with 11 bases between the two germline ends. The germline V gene encodes CDR1 MNHEY and CDR2 SVGAGI. This CDR3 is built from 11 residues. The CDR3: CASSKEFGQYF. The CDR3 DNA is TGTGCCAGCAGTAAAGAGTTCGGGCAGTACTTC.

V usage is TRBV30 and J usage is TRBJ2-7, with 7 bases identical to TRBD1. CDR1 and CDR2 (germline): GTSNPN, SVGIG (reference sequence). Germline trimming cut 0 bases from V and 2 bases from J; bases unmatched to any gene: 13. This CDR3 has 17 residues. The DNA of the CDR3 is TGTGCCTGGAGTGTAAAATGGGGTTTCGGACAGGCCTACGAGCAGTACTTC. It specifies CAWSVKWGFGQAYEQYF.

This clone was seen only a few times. V gene TRBV6-4 combines with J gene TRBJ1-2; TRBD1 aligns across 9 bases. The germline V gene encodes CDR1 MRHNA and CDR2 SNTAGT. The CDR3 is made up of 15 amino acids. Trimming took 5 bases from V and 1 from J; bases not matched to a gene: 5. The chain's CDR3 is CASSPGQGNNYGYTF. The CDR3 region has the DNA TGTGCCAGCAGTCCCGGACAGGGGAATAACTATGGCTACACCTTC.

This clone was picked up a small number of times. The chain couples TRBV2 to TRBJ2-1; 7 bases are a match to TRBD2. The V segment lost 4 bases and the J segment 9 bases; nucleotides outside the gene matches: 9. The CDR3 length is 14 residues. In germline, CDR1 is SNHLY, CDR2 FYNNEI. CDR3 nucleotides: TGTGCCAGCAGTGGGACTAGGCTAATAGGTGAGCAGTTCTTC. Translation: CASSGTRLIGEQFF.

The chain combines TRBV5-1 with TRBJ2-2; D might be TRBD1 (5 bases). Trimming stripped 1 base from V and 2 bases from J, with 12 bases between. Germline values: CDR1 SGHRS, CDR2 YFSETQ. The CDR3 is made up of 16 amino acids. The CDR3 DNA sequence: TGCGCCAGCAGCTTGTGGGGCCTTTCTAACACCGGGGAGCTGTTTTTT. Translation gives CASSLWGLSNTGELFF. The full variable domain, with the rest looked up from reference TRBV5-1 and TRBJ2-2, is KAGVTQTPRYLIKTRGQQVTLSCSPISGHRSVSWYQQTPGQGLQFLFEYFSETQRNKGNFPGRFSGRQFSNSRSEMNVSTLELGDSALYLCASSLWGLSNTGELFFGEGSRLTVL.

The chain couples TRBV9 to TRBJ2-5, with 9 nucleotides matching TRBD1. The CDR3 extends over 16 amino acids. Per the germline V gene, CDR1 is SGDLS and CDR2 is YYNGEE. Losses at the gene ends were 0 bases for V and 4 bases for J; bases not matched to a gene: 7. Here the CDR3 reads CASSVAGQGTPETQYF. The CDR3 DNA is TGTGCCAGCAGCGTAGCGGGACAGGGAACCCCAGAGACCCAGTACTTC.

The rearrangement uses TRBV30 and TRBJ2-2; 11 bases map to TRBD2. Germline lookup yields CDR1 GTSNPN and CDR2 SVGIG (reference sequence). With 1 base clipped from V and 5 bases from J, the junction kept 0 bases outside the gene matches. This CDR3 is 14 amino acids long. Here the CDR3 reads CAWSGLAGTGELFF. In DNA, the CDR3 is TGTGCCTGGAGTGGACTAGCGGGGACCGGGGAGCTGTTTTTT.

This chain links TRBV19 with TRBJ2-7; D is unclear. Germline values: CDR1 LNHDA, CDR2 SQIVND (reference sequence). The CDR3 has 13 residues. V shed 3 bases and J shed 2 bases, with 8 bases lying between them. The CDR3 protein is CASSMRHAYEQYF. In nucleotides, the CDR3 is TGTGCCAGTAGTATGAGGCACGCCTACGAGCAGTACTTC.

The chain is built from TRBV5-4 and TRBJ1-4, with 9 positions matching TRBD1. V was clipped by 1 base and J by 8 bases; unmatched bases: 9. The CDR3 sequence is 16 residues long. Looked up from germline, CDR1 is SGHNT and CDR2 is YYREEE (reference sequence). This CDR3 reads CASSLTLTGGGEKLFF. In DNA, the CDR3 is TGTGCCAGCAGCTTGACCCTGACAGGGGGAGGCGAAAAACTGTTTTTT.

The chain carries TRBV28 and TRBJ1-2; D remains ambiguous. This CDR3 is built from 12 residues. V lost 5 bases, J lost 14 bases, and 18 bases lay in between. Germline V lookup: CDR1 MDHEN, CDR2 SYDVKM. The CDR3 loop is CASSPHNDRGTF. In DNA, the CDR3 is TGTGCCAGCAGTCCCCATAACGACCGCGGAACCTTC.

V is TRBV11-2 and J is TRBJ2-5; TRBD1 is a possible D gene (5 bases). The germline CDR1 and CDR2 sequences are SGHAT and FQNNGV. The CDR3 totals 13 residues. V lost 1 base, J lost 2 bases, and 5 bases lay in between. The chain's CDR3 is CASSLGQQETQYF. For the CDR3, the DNA is TGTGCCAGCAGCTTAGGACAGCAAGAGACCCAGTACTTC.

This clone appeared a few times. The chain has TRBV7-9 and TRBJ2-3; 8 positions agree with TRBD1. Unmatched junction bases numbered 2, after V lost 5 bases and J lost 1 base. The germline CDR1 and CDR2 sequences are SEHNR and FQNEAQ (reference sequence). CDR3 length equals 14 residues. The CDR3 DNA follows: TGTGCCAGCAGCCAGGGACAGGGCACAGATACGCAGTATTTT. As protein: CASSQGQGTDTQYF.

This clone was found a few times. The chain recombines TRBV4-1 with TRBJ2-4; D unclear. The V gene lost 6 bases and the J gene lost 0 bases, with 15 bases spanning the gap. Per germline, CDR1 MGHRA and CDR2 YSYEKL. This CDR3 is 16 amino acids long. The CDR3 loop reads CASSSGSGVAKNIQYF. CDR3 DNA: TGCGCCAGCAGTTCCGGGTCCGGAGTAGCCAAAAACATTCAGTACTTC.

The rearrangement uses TRBV6-5 and TRBJ1-1; TRBD1 might be the D (6 bases). Germline values: CDR1 MNHEY, CDR2 SVGAGI. This CDR3 region has 14 residues. Trimming pared 6 bases from V and 4 bases from J, leaving 15 bases between. The CDR3 region is CASSPAQGITEAFF. The DNA of the CDR3 is TGTGCCAGCAGCCCCGCACAGGGAATCACTGAAGCTTTCTTT.

The chain recombines TRBV28 with TRBJ1-4; D remains ambiguous. Germline values: CDR1 MDHEN, CDR2 SYDVKM. V lost 9 bases and J 8 bases, leaving 16 bases between the germline ends. The CDR3 extends over 13 amino acids. In nucleotides, the CDR3 is TGTGCCAGTGGTGGCGGGGTCGGAGAAAAACTGTTTTTT. Translation: CASGGGVGEKLFF.

This clone was counted only a few times. The V call is TRBV29-1, the J call TRBJ1-1, with D possibly being TRBD1 (5 bases). V was clipped by 5 bases and J by 6 bases, with 13 bases between them. Germline V gives CDR1 SQVTM, CDR2 ANQGSEA. CDR3 size: 12 residues. This CDR3 reads CSVYERQSEAFF. CDR3 in DNA: TGCAGCGTTTACGAGAGACAGTCTGAAGCTTTCTTT.

This rearrangement joins TRBV5-1 to TRBJ2-5, with D tentatively TRBD1 (6 bases). The CDR3 has 15 amino acids. The germline V and J ends were trimmed by 4 bases and 4 bases, with 17 bases remaining between them. Germline lookup yields CDR1 SGHRS and CDR2 YFSETQ. The CDR3 sequence: CASSRNQNRVETQYF. The CDR3 DNA follows: TGCGCCAGCAGCAGGAATCAAAACAGGGTAGAGACCCAGTACTTC.

On this clone: This specimen includes other DNA sequences encoding the same CDR3. The V gene is TRBV30, the J gene TRBJ1-1; D not resolved. The CDR3 has 13 residues. Trimming removed 0 bases from V and 1 base from J, with 6 bases in between. Germline V gene data show CDR1 as GTSNPN and CDR2 as SVGIG (reference sequence). CDR3 coding DNA: TGTGCCTGGAGTGTACAGCCGAACACTGAAGCTTTCTTT. Encoded protein: CAWSVQPNTEAFF.